Listed here is a single T cell receptor (beta chain). The data belong to a study of T cells in narcolepsy. Clones were sequenced by immunoSEQ multiplex PCR, and TCRdb holds only the in-frame ones, with some missing. The table has under 40,000 clones, 79% seen once. The CDR3 runs to 15 residues. The V end lost 4 bases, the J end lost 2 bases, and 12 bases lay between the germline ends. Germline loops: CDR1 SGHDT, CDR2 YYEEEE. The rearrangement links TRBV5-6 to TRBJ2-2, with D tentatively TRBD1 (6 bases). The sequenced sample consisted of CD45RA- memory CD4+ T cells from PBMCs. The sequence was obtained from a human donor with narcolepsy. CDR3 coding DNA: TGTGCCAGCAGCCGCGACAGGTTCAACACCGGGGAGCTGTTTTTT. It yields the protein CASSRDRFNTGELFF.